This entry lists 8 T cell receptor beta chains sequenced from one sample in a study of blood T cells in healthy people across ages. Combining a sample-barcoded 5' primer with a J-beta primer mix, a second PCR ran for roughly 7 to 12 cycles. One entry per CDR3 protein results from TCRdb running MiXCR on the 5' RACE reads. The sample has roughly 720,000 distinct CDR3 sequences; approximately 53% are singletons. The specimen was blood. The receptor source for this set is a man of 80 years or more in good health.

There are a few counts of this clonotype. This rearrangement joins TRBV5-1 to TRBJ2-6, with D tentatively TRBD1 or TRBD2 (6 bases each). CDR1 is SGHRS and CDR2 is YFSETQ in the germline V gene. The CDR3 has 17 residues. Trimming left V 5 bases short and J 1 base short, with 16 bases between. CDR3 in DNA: TGCGCCAGCAGGGTAGATGGGGGGCGTTCTGGGGCCAACGTCCTGACTTTC. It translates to CASRVDGGRSGANVLTF.

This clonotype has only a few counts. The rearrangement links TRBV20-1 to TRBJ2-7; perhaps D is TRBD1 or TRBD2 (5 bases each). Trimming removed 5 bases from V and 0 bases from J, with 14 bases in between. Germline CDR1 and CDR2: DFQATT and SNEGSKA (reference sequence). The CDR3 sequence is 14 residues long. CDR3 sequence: CSAGDQGRSYEQYF. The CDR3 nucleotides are TGCAGTGCTGGGGACCAGGGACGCTCCTACGAGCAGTACTTC.

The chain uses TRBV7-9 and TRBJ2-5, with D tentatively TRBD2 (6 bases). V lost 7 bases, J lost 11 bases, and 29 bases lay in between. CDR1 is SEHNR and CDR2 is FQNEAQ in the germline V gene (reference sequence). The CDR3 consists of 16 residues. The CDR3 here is CASNDNSGRGGHEQYF. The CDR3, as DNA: TGTGCCAGCAACGACAATTCGGGGCGAGGAGGGCATGAGCAGTACTTC.

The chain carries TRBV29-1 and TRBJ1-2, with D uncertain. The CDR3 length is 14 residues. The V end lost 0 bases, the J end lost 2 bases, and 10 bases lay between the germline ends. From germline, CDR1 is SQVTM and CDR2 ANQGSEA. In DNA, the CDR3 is TGCAGCGTTGAAGACTCAGGCTCAAACTATGGCTACACCTTC. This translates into CSVEDSGSNYGYTF.

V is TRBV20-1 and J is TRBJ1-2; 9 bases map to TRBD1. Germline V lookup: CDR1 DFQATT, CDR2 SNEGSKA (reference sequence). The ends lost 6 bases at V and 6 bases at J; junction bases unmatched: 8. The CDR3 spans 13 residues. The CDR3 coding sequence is TGCAGTGCCCTTCGGGACAGGGCAGATGGCTACACCTTC. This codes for CSALRDRADGYTF.

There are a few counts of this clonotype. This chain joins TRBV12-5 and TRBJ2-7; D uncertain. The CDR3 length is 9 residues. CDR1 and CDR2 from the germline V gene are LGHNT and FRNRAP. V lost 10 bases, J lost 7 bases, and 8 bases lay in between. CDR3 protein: CATAWEQYF. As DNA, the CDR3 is TGTGCTACCGCTTGGGAGCAGTACTTC.

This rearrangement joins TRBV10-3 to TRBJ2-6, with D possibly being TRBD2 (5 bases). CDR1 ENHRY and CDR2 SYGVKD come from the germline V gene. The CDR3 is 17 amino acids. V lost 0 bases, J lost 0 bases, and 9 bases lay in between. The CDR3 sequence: CAISESLSGSGANVLTF. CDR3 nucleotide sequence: TGTGCCATCAGTGAGTCGTTGAGCGGCTCTGGGGCCAACGTCCTGACTTTC.

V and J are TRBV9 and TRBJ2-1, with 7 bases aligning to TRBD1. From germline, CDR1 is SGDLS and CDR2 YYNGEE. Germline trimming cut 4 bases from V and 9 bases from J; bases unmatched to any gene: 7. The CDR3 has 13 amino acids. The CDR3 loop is CASSSGNRGEQFF. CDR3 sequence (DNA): TGTGCCAGCAGCTCCGGGAACAGGGGTGAGCAGTTCTTC.